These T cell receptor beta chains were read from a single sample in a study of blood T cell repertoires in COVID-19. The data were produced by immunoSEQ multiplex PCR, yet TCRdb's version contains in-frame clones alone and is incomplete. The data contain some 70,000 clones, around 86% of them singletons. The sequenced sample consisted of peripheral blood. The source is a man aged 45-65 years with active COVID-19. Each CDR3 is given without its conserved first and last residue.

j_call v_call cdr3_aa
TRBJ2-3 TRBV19 ASRSGSAQLRSTDTQY
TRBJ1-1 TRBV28 ASRDLRGGNTEAF
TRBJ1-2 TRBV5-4 ASSLDRVGGYT
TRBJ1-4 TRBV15 ATSSSSGFDEKLF
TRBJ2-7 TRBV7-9 ASSSNRGATYEQY
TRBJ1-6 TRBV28 ASSFQQYNSPLH
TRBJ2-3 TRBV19 ASSLQGQRGDTQY
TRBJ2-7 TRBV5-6 ASSLELAPTYEQY
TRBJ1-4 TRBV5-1 ASSLQGTEKLF
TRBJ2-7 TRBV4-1 ASSQGSGQGGYEQY
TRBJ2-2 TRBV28 ASSLQILQGAWGTGELF
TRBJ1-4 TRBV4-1 ASSQGQGGEKLF
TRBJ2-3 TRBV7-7 ASSLGAGTTDTQY
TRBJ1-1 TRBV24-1 ATSDSDSLNTEAF
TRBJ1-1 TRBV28 ASTLSRGRGLTEAF
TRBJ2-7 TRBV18 ASSPPGLAHYEQY
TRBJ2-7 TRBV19 ASSGSLADYEQY
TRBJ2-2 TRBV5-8 ASHSGSIAGELF
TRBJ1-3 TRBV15 ATSRDQGGWSGNTIY
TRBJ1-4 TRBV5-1 ASSRRTDATNEKLF
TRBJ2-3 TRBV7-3 ASSQQGTDTQY
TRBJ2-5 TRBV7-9 ASSFAGMGTQY
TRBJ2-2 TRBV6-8 AIEGSGELF
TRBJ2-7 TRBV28 ASSFRRGEYRYEQY
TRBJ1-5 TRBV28 ASRRGGRQPQH
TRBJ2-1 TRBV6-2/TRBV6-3 ASSQTSGYNEQF
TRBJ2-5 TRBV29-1 SATGGTLGETQY
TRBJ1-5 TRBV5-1 ASSSGGAEQPQH
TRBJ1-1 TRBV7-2 ASSSPGGGSAEAF
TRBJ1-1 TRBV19 ASSIRQGAVNTEAF
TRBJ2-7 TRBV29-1 SVRGTATTYEQY
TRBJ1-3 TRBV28 ASSFTGTTFSGNTIY
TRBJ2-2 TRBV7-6 ASSPGQGNTGELF
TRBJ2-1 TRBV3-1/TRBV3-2 ASRPIGSGSHEQF
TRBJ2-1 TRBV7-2 ASRGLGDSYNEQF
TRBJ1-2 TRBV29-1 SVAKIGTKDGTAYGYT
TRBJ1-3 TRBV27 ASSPRTAARNTIY
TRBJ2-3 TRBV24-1 ATSDYGGAGTDTQY
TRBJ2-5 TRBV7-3 ASSPLGTGTFQETQY
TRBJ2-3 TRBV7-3 ASSFSGSARWSDTQY